This T cell receptor (beta chain) was profiled in a study of blood T cell repertoires in COVID-19. The wider study: The United States, Italy and Spain provided the acute and convalescent COVID-19 samples. T cells, B-cell-depleted T cells, or PBMCs supplied cDNA or gDNA.

Authors' data handling: Nucleated cell counts were estimated from reference gene primer amplification. Libraries were prepared by immunoSEQ multiplex PCR; TCRdb keeps only in-frame clonotypes and omits some of them. The V and J calls and clone size are taken from that table; D and trimming were inferred from the DNA. The sample includes approximately 46,000 clones, approximately 89% of them seen just once. This CDR3 has 16 amino acids. CDR1 is MNHEY, CDR2 SMNVEV, per germline (reference sequence). The V and J ends lost 5 bases and 1 base respectively, with 14 bases between them. The chain links TRBV27 to TRBJ2-2, with a possible D match to TRBD1 (7 bases). The TCR originated in a man aged 55-75 years with acute or convalescent COVID-19. Sequencing used peripheral blood. CDR3 in DNA: TGTGCCAGCAGTCGACAGGGAGGTAGGAACACCGGGGAGCTGTTTTTT. It yields the protein CASSRQGGRNTGELFF.